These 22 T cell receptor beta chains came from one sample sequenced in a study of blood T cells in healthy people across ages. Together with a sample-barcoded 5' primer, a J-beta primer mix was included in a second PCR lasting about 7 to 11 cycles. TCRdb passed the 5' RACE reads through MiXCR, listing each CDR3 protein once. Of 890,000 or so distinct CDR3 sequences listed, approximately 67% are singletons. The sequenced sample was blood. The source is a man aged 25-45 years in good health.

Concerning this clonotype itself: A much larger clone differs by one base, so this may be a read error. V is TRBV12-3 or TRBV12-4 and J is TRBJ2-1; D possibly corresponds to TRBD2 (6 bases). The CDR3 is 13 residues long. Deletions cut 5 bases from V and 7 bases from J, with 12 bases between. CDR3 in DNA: TGTGCCAGCAGTCGATCACTAGCAAATGAGCAGTTCTTC. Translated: CASSRSLANEQFF.

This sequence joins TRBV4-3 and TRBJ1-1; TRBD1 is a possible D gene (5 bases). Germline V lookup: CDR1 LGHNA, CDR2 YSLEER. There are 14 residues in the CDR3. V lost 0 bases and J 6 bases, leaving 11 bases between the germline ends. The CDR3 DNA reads TGCGCCAGCAGCCAAGACAGGGACCGCGCTGAAGCTTTCTTT. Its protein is CASSQDRDRAEAFF.

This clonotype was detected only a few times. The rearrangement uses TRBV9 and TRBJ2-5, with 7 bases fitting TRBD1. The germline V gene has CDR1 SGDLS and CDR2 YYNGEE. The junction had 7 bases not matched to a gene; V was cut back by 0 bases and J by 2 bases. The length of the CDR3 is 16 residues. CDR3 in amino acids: CASSVGPGQLQETQYF. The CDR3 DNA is TGTGCCAGCAGCGTAGGACCGGGACAGCTACAAGAGACCCAGTACTTC.

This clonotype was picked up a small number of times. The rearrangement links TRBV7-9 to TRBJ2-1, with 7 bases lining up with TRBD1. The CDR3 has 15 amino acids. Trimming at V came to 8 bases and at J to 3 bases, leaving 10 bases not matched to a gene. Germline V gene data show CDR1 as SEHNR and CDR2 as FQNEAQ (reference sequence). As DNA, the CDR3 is TGTGCCAGCTCCCTAGGACAGGCTTACTACAATGAGCAGTTCTTC. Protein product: CASSLGQAYYNEQFF. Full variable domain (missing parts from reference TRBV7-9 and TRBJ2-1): DTGVSQNPRHKITKRGQNVTFRCDPISEHNRLYWYRQTLGQGPEFLTYFQNEAQLEKSRLLSDRFSAERPKGSFSTLEIQRTEQGDSAMYLCASSLGQAYYNEQFFGPGTRLTVL.

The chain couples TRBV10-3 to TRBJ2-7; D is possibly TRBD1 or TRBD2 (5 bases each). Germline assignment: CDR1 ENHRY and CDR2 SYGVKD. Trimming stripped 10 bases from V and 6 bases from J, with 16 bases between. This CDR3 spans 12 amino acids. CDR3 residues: CATGATEIEQYF. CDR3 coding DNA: TGTGCCACCGGGGCGACGGAAATCGAGCAGTACTTC.

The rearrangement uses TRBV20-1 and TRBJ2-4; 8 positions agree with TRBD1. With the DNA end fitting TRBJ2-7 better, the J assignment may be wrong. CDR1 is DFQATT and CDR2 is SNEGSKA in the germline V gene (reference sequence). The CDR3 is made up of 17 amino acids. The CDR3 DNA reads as TGCAGTGCTAGCCTCCCACCCCGGGGACAGGAGGCGTACGAGCAGTACTTC. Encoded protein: CSASLPPRGQEAYEQYF.

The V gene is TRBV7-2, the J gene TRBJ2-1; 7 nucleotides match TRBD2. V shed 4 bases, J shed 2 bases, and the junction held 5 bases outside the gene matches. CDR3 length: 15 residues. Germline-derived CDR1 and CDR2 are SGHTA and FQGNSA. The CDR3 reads CASSWSGATYNEQFF. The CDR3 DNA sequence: TGTGCCAGCAGCTGGAGCGGGGCCACCTACAATGAGCAGTTCTTC.

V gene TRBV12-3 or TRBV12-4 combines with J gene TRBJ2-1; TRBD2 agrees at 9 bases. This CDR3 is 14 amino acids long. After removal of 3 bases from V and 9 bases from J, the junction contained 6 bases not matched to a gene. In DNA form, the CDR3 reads TGTGCCAGCAGTTTGGGCGGGGGGGCCATTGAGCAGTTCTTC. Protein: CASSLGGGAIEQFF.

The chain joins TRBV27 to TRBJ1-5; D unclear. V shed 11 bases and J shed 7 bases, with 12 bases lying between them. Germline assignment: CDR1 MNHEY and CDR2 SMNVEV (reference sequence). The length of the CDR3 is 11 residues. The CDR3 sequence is CAVGSGQPQHF. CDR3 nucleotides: TGTGCCGTGGGGAGTGGGCAGCCCCAGCATTTT.

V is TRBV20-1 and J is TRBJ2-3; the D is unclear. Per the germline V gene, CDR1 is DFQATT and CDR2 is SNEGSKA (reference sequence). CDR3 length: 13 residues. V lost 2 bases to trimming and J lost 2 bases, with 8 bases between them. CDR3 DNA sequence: TGCAGTGCTAGATCCCAAAACACAGATACGCAGTATTTT. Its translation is CSARSQNTDTQYF.

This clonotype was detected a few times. The DNA of the CDR3 is TGTGCCAGCAGCCAACCGGGATTTCGGTCACCCCTCCACTTT. Translated, it gives CASSQPGFRSPLHF. V is TRBV14 and J is TRBJ1-6; D remains unclear. From germline, CDR1 is SGHDN and CDR2 FVKESK. The CDR3 consists of 14 residues. Deletions cut 2 bases from V and 10 bases from J, with 12 bases between.

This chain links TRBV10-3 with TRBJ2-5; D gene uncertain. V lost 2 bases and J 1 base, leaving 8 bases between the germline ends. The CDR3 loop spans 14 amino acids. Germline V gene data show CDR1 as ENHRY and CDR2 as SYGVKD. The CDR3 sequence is CAISETTGQETQYF. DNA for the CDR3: TGTGCCATCAGTGAGACCACCGGCCAAGAGACCCAGTACTTC.

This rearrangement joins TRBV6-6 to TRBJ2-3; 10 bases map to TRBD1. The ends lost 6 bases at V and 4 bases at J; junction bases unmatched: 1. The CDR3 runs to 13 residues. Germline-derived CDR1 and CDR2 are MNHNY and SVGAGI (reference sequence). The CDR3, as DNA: TGTGCCAGCAGAGACAGGGGGCCAGATACGCAGTATTTT. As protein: CASRDRGPDTQYF.

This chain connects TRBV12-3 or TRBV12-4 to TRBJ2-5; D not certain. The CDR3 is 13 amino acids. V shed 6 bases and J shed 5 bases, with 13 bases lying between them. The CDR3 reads CASSIRARETQYF. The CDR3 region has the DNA TGTGCCAGCAGCATTAGGGCCCGGGAGACCCAGTACTTC.

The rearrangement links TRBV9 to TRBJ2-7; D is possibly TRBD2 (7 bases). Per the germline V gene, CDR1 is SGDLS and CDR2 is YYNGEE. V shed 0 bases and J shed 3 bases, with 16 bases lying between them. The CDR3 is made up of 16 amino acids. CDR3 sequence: CASSVGIGGAFYEQYF. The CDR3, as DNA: TGTGCCAGCAGCGTAGGAATAGGGGGGGCCTTCTACGAGCAGTACTTC.

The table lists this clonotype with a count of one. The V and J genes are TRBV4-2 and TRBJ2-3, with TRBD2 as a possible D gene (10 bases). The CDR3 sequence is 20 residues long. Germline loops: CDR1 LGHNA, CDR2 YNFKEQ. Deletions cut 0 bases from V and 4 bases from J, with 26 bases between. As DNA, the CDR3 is TGTGCCAGCAGCCAAGATTCGTGGACTAGCGGAAACAGGGGGCCAGATACGCAGTATTTT. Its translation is CASSQDSWTSGNRGPDTQYF.

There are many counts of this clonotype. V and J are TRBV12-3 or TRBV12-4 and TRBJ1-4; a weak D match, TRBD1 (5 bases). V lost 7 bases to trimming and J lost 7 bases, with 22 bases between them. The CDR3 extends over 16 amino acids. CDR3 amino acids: CASNLGPGPGSEKLFF. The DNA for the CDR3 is TGTGCCAGCAACCTGGGTCCAGGTCCAGGGTCTGAAAAACTGTTTTTT.

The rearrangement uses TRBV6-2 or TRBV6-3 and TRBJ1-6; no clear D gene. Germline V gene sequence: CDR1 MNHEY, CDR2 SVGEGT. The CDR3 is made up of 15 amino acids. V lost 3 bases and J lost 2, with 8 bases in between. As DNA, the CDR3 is TGTGCCAGCAGTTATCGGCAGACCTATAATTCACCCCTCCACTTT. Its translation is CASSYRQTYNSPLHF.

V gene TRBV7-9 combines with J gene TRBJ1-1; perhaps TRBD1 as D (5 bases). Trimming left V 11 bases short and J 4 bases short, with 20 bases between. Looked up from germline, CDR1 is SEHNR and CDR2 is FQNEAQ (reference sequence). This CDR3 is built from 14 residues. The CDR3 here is CASEAGRLGTEAFF. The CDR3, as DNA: TGTGCCTCCGAGGCGGGACGATTGGGCACTGAAGCTTTCTTT.

The CDR3 nucleotides are TGCAGTGCCCCCCGGGCGAAGAGTTCCTACAATGAGCAGTTCTTC. It specifies CSAPRAKSSYNEQFF. The chain joins TRBV20-1 to TRBJ2-1; D unclear. The CDR3 loop spans 15 amino acids. V was cut by 6 bases and J by 1 base, with 16 bases left in between. Germline loops: CDR1 DFQATT, CDR2 SNEGSKA (reference sequence).

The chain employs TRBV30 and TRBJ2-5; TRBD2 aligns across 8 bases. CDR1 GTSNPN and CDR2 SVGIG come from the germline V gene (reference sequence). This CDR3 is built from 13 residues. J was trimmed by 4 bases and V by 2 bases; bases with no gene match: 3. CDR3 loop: CAWSNGGAETQYF. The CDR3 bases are TGTGCCTGGAGTAACGGGGGGGCAGAGACCCAGTACTTC.

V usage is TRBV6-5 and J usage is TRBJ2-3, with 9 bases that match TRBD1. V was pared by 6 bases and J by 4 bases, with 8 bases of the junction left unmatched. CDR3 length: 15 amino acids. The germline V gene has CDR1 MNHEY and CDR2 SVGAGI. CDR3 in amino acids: CASRHRGQGADTQYF. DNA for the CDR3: TGTGCCAGCAGGCACAGGGGGCAAGGCGCAGATACGCAGTATTTT.